The 8 T cell receptor beta chains presented below share a single source sample, sequenced in a study of OX40 agonist ivuxolimab in advanced cancers. Library preparation employed the immunoSEQ multiplex PCR assay. The source is immuneACCESS, and TCRdb retained only in-frame sequences with V and J called. Part of the clones is not carried over; for the studies checked, unresolved V genes explain less than half of this, and the remainder is unexplained. In all, the sample holds 35,000 to 40,000 clones, and around 90% of those were seen once. Of the sample, approximately 12% falls within the top ten clones. The sample here was CD4+ or CD8+ T cells sorted from blood, taken in a trial of the OX40 agonist ivuxolimab. These receptors all stem from an adult with an advanced solid tumor such as melanoma, head and neck, liver or kidney cancer.

This chain uses TRBV7-2 with TRBJ2-7, with D perhaps TRBD2 (5 bases). V was trimmed by 6 bases and J by 3 bases, leaving 9 bases between them. The CDR3 totals 12 residues. Looked up from germline, CDR1 is SGHTA and CDR2 is FQGNSA. CDR3 DNA sequence: TGTGCCAGCAGTAGCGTAGTCTACGAGCAGTACTTC. Translation gives CASSSVVYEQYF.

V is TRBV19 and J is TRBJ1-5; D gene uncertain. Germline-derived CDR1 and CDR2 are LNHDA and SQIVND (reference sequence). The CDR3 contains 13 residues. The V gene lost 7 bases and the J gene lost 7 bases, with 14 bases spanning the gap. The CDR3 nucleotides read TGTGCCAGTACGGGAGGGTATGACCAGCCCCAGCATTTT. It encodes CASTGGYDQPQHF.

The chain couples TRBV28 to TRBJ2-7; perhaps TRBD2 as D (5 bases). The CDR3 runs 11 residues. The V gene's germline CDR1 is MDHEN and CDR2 SYDVKM. V was trimmed by 8 bases and J by 6 bases, leaving 11 bases between them. CDR3 loop: CASQLRGEQYF. As DNA, the CDR3 is TGTGCCAGCCAACTTCGGGGCGAGCAGTACTTC.

The chain recombines TRBV11-1 with TRBJ2-3; 11 nucleotides align to TRBD2. Per germline, CDR1 SGHAT and CDR2 FQDESV (reference sequence). V dropped 5 bases and J dropped 2; count of bases not matched to a gene: 6. This CDR3 spans 16 amino acids. CDR3 in DNA: TGTGCCAGCAGCGGGGGACTAGCGGAAACCACAGATACGCAGTATTTT. Translating it yields CASSGGLAETTDTQYF.

V usage is TRBV13 and J usage is TRBJ1-1; no clear D gene. Germline values: CDR1 PRHDT, CDR2 FYEKMQ (reference sequence). The CDR3 has 15 residues. Trimming took off 5 bases at V and 6 bases at J, with 19 bases between the two ends. Here the CDR3 reads CASSPTRVSGSEAFF. The CDR3, as DNA: TGTGCCAGCAGCCCCACTAGGGTATCAGGATCTGAAGCTTTCTTT.

The CDR3 here is CASSPPPGSNTEAFF. Here the CDR3 DNA reads TGTGCCAGCTCACCACCCCCAGGTTCGAACACTGAAGCTTTCTTT. J is TRBJ1-1 and V is TRBV18; D ambiguous. The CDR3 has 15 residues. Trimming removed 0 bases from V and 1 base from J, with 9 bases in between. Germline V gene sequence: CDR1 KGHSH, CDR2 LQKENI.

This clone was seen once. The chain uses TRBV5-4 and TRBJ2-5; 7 nucleotides match TRBD1. This CDR3 is 15 amino acids long. The J segment lost 5 bases and the V segment lost 0 bases, leaving 7 bases of the junction unmatched. Germline V gives CDR1 SGHNT, CDR2 YYREEE (reference sequence). CDR3 protein: CASSLADREGETQYF. The CDR3 nucleotides read TGTGCCAGCAGCTTGGCCGACAGGGAAGGCGAGACCCAGTACTTC.

The J gene is TRBJ2-4, the V gene TRBV28, with 7 bases fitting TRBD2. The CDR3 extends over 14 amino acids. J gave up 0 bases and V 5 bases, and 1 base lay outside the gene matches. Germline V lookup: CDR1 MDHEN, CDR2 SYDVKM. In nucleotides, the CDR3 is TGTGCCAGCAGTGGGGGGGGAGCCAAAAACATTCAGTACTTC. This encodes CASSGGGAKNIQYF.